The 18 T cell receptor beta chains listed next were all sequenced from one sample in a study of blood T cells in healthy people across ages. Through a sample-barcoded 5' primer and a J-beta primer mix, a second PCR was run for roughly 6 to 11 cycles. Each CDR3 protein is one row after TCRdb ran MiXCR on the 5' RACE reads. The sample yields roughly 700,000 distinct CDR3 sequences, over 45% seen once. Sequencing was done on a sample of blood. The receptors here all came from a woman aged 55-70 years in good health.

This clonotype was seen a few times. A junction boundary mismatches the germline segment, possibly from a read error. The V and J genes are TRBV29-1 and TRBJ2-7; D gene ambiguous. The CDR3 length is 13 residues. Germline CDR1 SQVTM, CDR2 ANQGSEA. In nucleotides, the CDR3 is TGCAGCATTCAACAGAGTTCTTATTCCGAGAAGTACTTC. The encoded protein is CSIQQSSYSEKYF.

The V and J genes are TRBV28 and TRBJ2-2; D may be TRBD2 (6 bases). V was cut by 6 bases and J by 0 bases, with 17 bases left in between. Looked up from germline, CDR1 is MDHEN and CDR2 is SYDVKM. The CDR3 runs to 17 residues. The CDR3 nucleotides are TGTGCCAGCAGCCGCTTCGCGGGACTTACGAACACCGGGGAGCTGTTTTTT. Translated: CASSRFAGLTNTGELFF.

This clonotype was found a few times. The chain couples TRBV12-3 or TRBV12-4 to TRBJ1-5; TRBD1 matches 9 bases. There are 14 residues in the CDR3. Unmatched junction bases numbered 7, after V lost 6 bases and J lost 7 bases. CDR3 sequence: CASSPTGGGQPQHF. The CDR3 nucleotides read TGTGCCAGCAGCCCCACAGGGGGCGGACAGCCCCAGCATTTT.

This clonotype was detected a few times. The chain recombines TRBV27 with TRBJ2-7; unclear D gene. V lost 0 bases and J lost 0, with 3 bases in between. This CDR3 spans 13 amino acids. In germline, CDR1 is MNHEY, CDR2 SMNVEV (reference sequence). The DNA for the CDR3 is TGTGCCAGCAGTTTATCCAACTCCTACGAGCAGTACTTC. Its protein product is CASSLSNSYEQYF.

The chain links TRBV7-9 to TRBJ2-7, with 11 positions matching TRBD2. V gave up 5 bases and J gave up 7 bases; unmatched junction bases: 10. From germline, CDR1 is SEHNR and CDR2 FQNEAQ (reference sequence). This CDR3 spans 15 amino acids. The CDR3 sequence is CASSQLAGVNNEQYF. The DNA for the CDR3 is TGTGCCAGCAGCCAACTAGCGGGAGTTAACAATGAGCAGTACTTC.

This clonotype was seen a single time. The CDR3 region is CSARGTAKDALYGYTF. CDR3 in DNA: TGCAGTGCTAGGGGGACAGCCAAAGACGCGCTCTATGGCTACACCTTC. This sequence joins TRBV20-1 and TRBJ1-2, with 7 nucleotides matching TRBD1. The germline gives CDR1 DFQATT, CDR2 SNEGSKA (reference sequence). J gave up 4 bases and V 3 bases, and 14 bases lay outside the gene matches. CDR3 length: 16 residues.

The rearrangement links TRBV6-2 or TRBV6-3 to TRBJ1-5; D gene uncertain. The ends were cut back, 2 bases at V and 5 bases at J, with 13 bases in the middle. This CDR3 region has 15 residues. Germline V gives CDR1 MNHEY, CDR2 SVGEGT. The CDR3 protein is CASSYMSGTDQPQHF. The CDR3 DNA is TGTGCCAGCAGTTACATGTCGGGAACTGATCAGCCCCAGCATTTT.

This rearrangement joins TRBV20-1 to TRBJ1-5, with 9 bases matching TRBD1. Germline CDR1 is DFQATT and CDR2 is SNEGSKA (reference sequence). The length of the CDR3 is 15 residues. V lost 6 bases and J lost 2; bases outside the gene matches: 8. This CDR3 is CSAPPGQGGNQPQHF. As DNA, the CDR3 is TGCAGTGCGCCTCCGGGACAGGGTGGCAATCAGCCCCAGCATTTT.

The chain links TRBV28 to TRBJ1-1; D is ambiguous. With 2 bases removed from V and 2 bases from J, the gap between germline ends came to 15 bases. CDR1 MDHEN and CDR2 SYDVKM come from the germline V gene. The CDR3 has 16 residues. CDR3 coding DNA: TGTGCCAGCAGTTTACCCCGGCCGCACTCTAACACTGAAGCTTTCTTT. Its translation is CASSLPRPHSNTEAFF.

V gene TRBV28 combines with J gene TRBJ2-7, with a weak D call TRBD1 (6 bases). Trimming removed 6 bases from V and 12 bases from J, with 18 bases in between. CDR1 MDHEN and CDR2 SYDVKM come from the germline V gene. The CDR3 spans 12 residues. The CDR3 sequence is CASSSPQGPTYF. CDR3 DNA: TGTGCCAGCAGCAGCCCACAGGGCCCGACGTACTTC.

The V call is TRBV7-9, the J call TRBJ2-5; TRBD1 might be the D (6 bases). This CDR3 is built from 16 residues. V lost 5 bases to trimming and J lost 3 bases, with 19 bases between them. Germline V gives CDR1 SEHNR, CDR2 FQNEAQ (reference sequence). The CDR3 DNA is TGTGCCAGCAGCCTCAGGGGAGAGGGGATAAAAGAGACCCAGTACTTC. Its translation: CASSLRGEGIKETQYF.

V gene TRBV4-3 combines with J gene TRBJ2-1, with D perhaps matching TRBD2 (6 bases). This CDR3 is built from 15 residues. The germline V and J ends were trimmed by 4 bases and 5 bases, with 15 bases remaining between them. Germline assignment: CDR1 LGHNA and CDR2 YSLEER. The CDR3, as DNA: TGCGCCAGCAGCCCCGGGACTCCCAGTAACAATGAGCAGTTCTTC. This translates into CASSPGTPSNNEQFF.

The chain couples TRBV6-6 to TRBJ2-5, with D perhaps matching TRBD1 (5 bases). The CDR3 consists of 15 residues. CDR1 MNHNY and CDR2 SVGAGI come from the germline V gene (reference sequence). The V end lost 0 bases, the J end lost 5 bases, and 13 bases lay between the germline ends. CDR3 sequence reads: CASSYSSGAGETQYF. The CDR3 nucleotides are TGTGCCAGCAGTTACTCGAGTGGGGCCGGGGAGACCCAGTACTTC.

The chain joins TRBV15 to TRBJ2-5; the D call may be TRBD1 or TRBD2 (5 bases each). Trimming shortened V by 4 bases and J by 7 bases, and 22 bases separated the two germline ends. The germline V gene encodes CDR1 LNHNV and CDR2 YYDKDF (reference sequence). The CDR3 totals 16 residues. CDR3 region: CATSTRDLGRSGTQYF. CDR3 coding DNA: TGTGCCACCAGCACAAGGGACCTGGGTCGCTCTGGGACCCAGTACTTC.

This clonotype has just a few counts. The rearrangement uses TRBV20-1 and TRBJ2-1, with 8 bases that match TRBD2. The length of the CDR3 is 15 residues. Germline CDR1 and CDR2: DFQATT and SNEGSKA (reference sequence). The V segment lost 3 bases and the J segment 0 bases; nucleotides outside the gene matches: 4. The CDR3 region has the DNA TGCAGTGCTAGGAGAAGCGGGAGCTCCTACAATGAGCAGTTCTTC. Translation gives CSARRSGSSYNEQFF.

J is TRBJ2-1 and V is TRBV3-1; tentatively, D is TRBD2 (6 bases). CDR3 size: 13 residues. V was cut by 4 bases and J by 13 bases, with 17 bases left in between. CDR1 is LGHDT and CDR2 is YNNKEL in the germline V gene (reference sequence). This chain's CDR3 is CASSLLGGGHQFF. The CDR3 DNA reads TGTGCCAGCAGCCTTCTGGGGGGAGGTCATCAGTTCTTC.

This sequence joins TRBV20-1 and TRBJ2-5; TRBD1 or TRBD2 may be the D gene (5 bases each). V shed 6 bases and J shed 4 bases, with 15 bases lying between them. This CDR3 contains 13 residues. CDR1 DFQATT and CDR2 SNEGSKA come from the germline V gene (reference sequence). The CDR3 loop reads CSAGTYKGETQYF. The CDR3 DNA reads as TGCAGTGCAGGGACCTATAAGGGAGAGACCCAGTACTTC.

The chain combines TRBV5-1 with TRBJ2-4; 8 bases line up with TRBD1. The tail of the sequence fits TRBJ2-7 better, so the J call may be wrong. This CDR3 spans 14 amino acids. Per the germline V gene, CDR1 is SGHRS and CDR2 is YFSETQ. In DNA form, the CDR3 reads TGCGCCAGCAGCTGGGGACAGGTAGGGAACGAGCAGTACTTC. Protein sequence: CASSWGQVGNEQYF.